This T cell receptor beta chain came from a study of control samples from healthy donors and cancer patients. V dropped 6 bases and J dropped 3; count of bases not matched to a gene: 1. This CDR3 is built from 12 residues. Germline lookup yields CDR1 SNHLY and CDR2 FYNNEI. Sequencing used immunoSEQ multiplex PCR; TCRdb keeps in-frame clones, though not all of them. The sample has about 170,000 clones; 90% to 95% are singletons. The gene calls are TRBV2 and TRBJ2-7, with 8 bases aligning to TRBD1. The source of this sequence is a woman in her 30s in good health. The sample consisted of blood. CDR3 region: CASRDRDYEQYF. The DNA for the CDR3 is TGTGCCAGCAGGGACAGGGACTACGAGCAGTACTTC.